A selection of T cell receptor beta chains follows, all from one sample in a study of shared T cell receptors in the human thymus. TCRdb's table, derived via immunoSEQ multiplex PCR, lists solely in-frame clones and lacks some. The repertoire has over 450,000 clones, around 78% of them found once; the top ten carry 0.01% to 0.015%. The sample was also reused in another study, on human thymus T cells.

Sequenced: thymocytes. The receptors derive from a boy less than two years old with a congenital heart defect. Both conserved end residues are part of each CDR3. A D gene is named only where the DNA matches it firmly. Size tells how often a clone was seen (once, few, many) or the class of an expanded clone, and some rows leave it out.

D gene: NA
clone size: once
V gene: TRBV5-4
J gene: TRBJ2-3
CDR3 length: 15
CDR3 DNA: TGTGCCAGCAGCCACCGGGACACCAAAGGGGATACGCAGTATTTT
CDR3 protein: CASSHRDTKGDTQYF

D gene: TRBD2
clone size: NA
V gene: TRBV12-5
J gene: TRBJ2-2
CDR3 length: 18
CDR3 DNA: TGTGCTAGTGCCCCGGGACTAGCGGGAGGGCCAAACACCGGGGAGCTGTTTTTT
CDR3 protein: CASAPGLAGGPNTGELFF

D gene: NA
clone size: NA
V gene: TRBV4-1
J gene: TRBJ2-7
CDR3 length: 17
CDR3 DNA: TGCGCCAGCAGCCAGCTGGGTTCTAGCGTTAGCTCCTACGAGCAGTACTTC
CDR3 protein: CASSQLGSSVSSYEQYF

D gene: TRBD1
clone size: NA
V gene: TRBV27
J gene: TRBJ2-2
CDR3 length: 14
CDR3 DNA: TGTGCCAGCACTGATGACAGGGCAACCGGGGAGCTGTTTTTT
CDR3 protein: CASTDDRATGELFF

D gene: NA
clone size: NA
V gene: TRBV29-1
J gene: TRBJ2-7
CDR3 length: 14
CDR3 DNA: TGCAGCGTTGAAAGTAAGGCAGGGGGGTACGAGCAGTACTTC
CDR3 protein: CSVESKAGGYEQYF

D gene: TRBD1
clone size: NA
V gene: TRBV4-3
J gene: TRBJ2-7
CDR3 length: 18
CDR3 DNA: TGCGCCAGCAGCCAAGAAGTTTCCTTACAGGGGAGCTCCTACGAGCAGTACTTC
CDR3 protein: CASSQEVSLQGSSYEQYF

D gene: NA
clone size: NA
V gene: TRBV7-2
J gene: TRBJ1-4
CDR3 length: 16
CDR3 DNA: TGTGCCAGCAGCTTAGCGGGTCCCCGGCAGGTTGAAAAACTGTTTTTT
CDR3 protein: CASSLAGPRQVEKLFF

D gene: NA
clone size: NA
V gene: TRBV28
J gene: TRBJ1-2
CDR3 length: 14
CDR3 DNA: TGTGCCAGCAGGCCCCTCTACGGGGACTATGGCTACACCTTC
CDR3 protein: CASRPLYGDYGYTF

D gene: TRBD2
clone size: NA
V gene: TRBV18
J gene: TRBJ2-1
CDR3 length: 18
CDR3 DNA: TGTGCCAGCTCACTCCCGGGCGGGAGCCCCTTTAGGTACAATGAGCAGTTCTTC
CDR3 protein: CASSLPGGSPFRYNEQFF

D gene: NA
clone size: few
V gene: TRBV29-1
J gene: TRBJ2-3
CDR3 length: 10
CDR3 DNA: TGCAGCGTGGCCCCAGGTACGCAGTATTTT
CDR3 protein: CSVAPGTQYF

D gene: TRBD1
clone size: NA
V gene: TRBV18
J gene: TRBJ2-7
CDR3 length: 16
CDR3 DNA: TGTGCCAGCTCAACAGGGTCGATACAGGGGACCTACGAGCAGTACTTC
CDR3 protein: CASSTGSIQGTYEQYF

D gene: TRBD1
clone size: NA
V gene: TRBV6-4
J gene: TRBJ2-3
CDR3 length: 14
CDR3 DNA: TGTGCCAGCTCCCGGGACAGGGGGGCAGATACGCAGTATTTT
CDR3 protein: CASSRDRGADTQYF

D gene: NA
clone size: NA
V gene: TRBV27
J gene: TRBJ1-1
CDR3 length: 16
CDR3 DNA: TGTGCCAGCAGTTTAGACCTCGACAGCATGAACACTGAAGCTTTCTTT
CDR3 protein: CASSLDLDSMNTEAFF

D gene: TRBD2
clone size: NA
V gene: TRBV6-1
J gene: TRBJ2-7
CDR3 length: 14
CDR3 DNA: TGTGCCAGCAGTGGGGATAGCGGGAGTTCCGAGCAGTACTTC
CDR3 protein: CASSGDSGSSEQYF

D gene: NA
clone size: NA
V gene: TRBV12-5
J gene: TRBJ2-2
CDR3 length: 14
CDR3 DNA: TGTGCTAGTGGACAGAACCAATTGACCGGGGAGCTGTTTTTT
CDR3 protein: CASGQNQLTGELFF

D gene: NA
clone size: NA
V gene: TRBV27
J gene: TRBJ2-5
CDR3 length: 15
CDR3 DNA: TGTGCCAGCAGTTTGTTGGGGACAAGCCAAGAGACCCAGTACTTC
CDR3 protein: CASSLLGTSQETQYF

D gene: TRBD2
clone size: NA
V gene: TRBV11-3
J gene: TRBJ2-1
CDR3 length: 16
CDR3 DNA: TGTGCCAGCAGCACCCGTAGACTAGCGGGAGAGAATGAGCAGTTCTTC
CDR3 protein: CASSTRRLAGENEQFF

D gene: TRBD2
clone size: once
V gene: TRBV10-1
J gene: TRBJ2-3
CDR3 length: 16
CDR3 DNA: TGCGCCAGCAGTGAGAATGGCCACCGGGAGGCCGATACGCAGTATTTT
CDR3 protein: CASSENGHREADTQYF

D gene: TRBD1
clone size: NA
V gene: TRBV10-3
J gene: TRBJ2-7
CDR3 length: 14
CDR3 DNA: TGTGCCATCAGAAGGGGACAGGGAACCTACGAGCAGTACTTC
CDR3 protein: CAIRRGQGTYEQYF

D gene: NA
clone size: NA
V gene: TRBV9
J gene: TRBJ1-1
CDR3 length: 14
CDR3 DNA: TGTGCCAGCAGCCCAGGGACTAGGGACACTGAAGCTTTCTTT
CDR3 protein: CASSPGTRDTEAFF

D gene: TRBD2
clone size: NA
V gene: TRBV5-4
J gene: TRBJ2-1
CDR3 length: 18
CDR3 DNA: TGTGCCAGCAGCCCCCCCCGGATAGCGGGAGGGGACCAGGGTGAGCAGTTCTTC
CDR3 protein: CASSPPRIAGGDQGEQFF

D gene: TRBD2
clone size: few
V gene: TRBV4-2
J gene: TRBJ2-2
CDR3 length: 20
CDR3 DNA: TGTGCCAGCAGCCAAGATCCCCGACTAGCGGGAGGGCGGACCACCGGGGAGCTGTTTTTT
CDR3 protein: CASSQDPRLAGGRTTGELFF

D gene: TRBD2
clone size: NA
V gene: TRBV19
J gene: TRBJ2-1
CDR3 length: 17
CDR3 DNA: TGTGCCAGTAGTATTTCGTCCGGGACTAGCGGGAGCGGTGAGCAGTTCTTC
CDR3 protein: CASSISSGTSGSGEQFF

D gene: TRBD2
clone size: NA
V gene: TRBV7-2
J gene: TRBJ2-7
CDR3 length: 16
CDR3 DNA: TGTGCCAGCAGCTTACAGCGGGAGGGCCTTAGGAACGAGCAGTACTTC
CDR3 protein: CASSLQREGLRNEQYF

D gene: NA
clone size: few
V gene: TRBV6-1
J gene: TRBJ2-5
CDR3 length: 13
CDR3 DNA: TGTGCCAGCACCCGGAGAGGGGGAGAGACCCAGTACTTC
CDR3 protein: CASTRRGGETQYF

D gene: NA
clone size: NA
V gene: TRBV13
J gene: TRBJ2-7
CDR3 length: 12
CDR3 DNA: TGTGCCAGCAGCCAAACAACAGGGTCCCAGTACTTC
CDR3 protein: CASSQTTGSQYF

D gene: NA
clone size: NA
V gene: TRBV15
J gene: TRBJ2-2
CDR3 length: 14
CDR3 DNA: TGTGCCACCACACCGGACAGCGTCACCGGGGAGCTGTTTTTT
CDR3 protein: CATTPDSVTGELFF

D gene: TRBD1
clone size: NA
V gene: TRBV27
J gene: TRBJ2-7
CDR3 length: 13
CDR3 DNA: TGTGCCAGCAGTACGGGACAGAGGTACGAGCAGTACTTC
CDR3 protein: CASSTGQRYEQYF

D gene: TRBD1
clone size: NA
V gene: TRBV11-3
J gene: TRBJ1-4
CDR3 length: 14
CDR3 DNA: TGTGCCAGCAGCTTATCACAGGGGAGCGAAAAACTGTTTTTT
CDR3 protein: CASSLSQGSEKLFF

D gene: NA
clone size: NA
V gene: TRBV19
J gene: TRBJ2-7
CDR3 length: 13
CDR3 DNA: TGTGCCAGTAGTATAGGACTATCCAGCGAGCAGTACTTC
CDR3 protein: CASSIGLSSEQYF

D gene: TRBD2
clone size: few
V gene: TRBV4-1
J gene: TRBJ2-7
CDR3 length: 19
CDR3 DNA: TGCGCCAGCAGCCAAGATAGTTTAGCGGGAGGGCCGAAATCCTACGAGCAGTACTTC
CDR3 protein: CASSQDSLAGGPKSYEQYF

D gene: TRBD2
clone size: few
V gene: TRBV10-2
J gene: TRBJ2-3
CDR3 length: 18
CDR3 DNA: TGCGCCAGCAGTGAGTCGACTCGGGGACTAGATCTCACAGATACGCAGTATTTT
CDR3 protein: CASSESTRGLDLTDTQYF

D gene: TRBD2
clone size: NA
V gene: TRBV6-5
J gene: TRBJ2-2
CDR3 length: 14
CDR3 DNA: TGTGCCACTACAGCGGGAGGTAAGACCGGGGAGCTGTTTTTT
CDR3 protein: CATTAGGKTGELFF

D gene: NA
clone size: few
V gene: TRBV2
J gene: TRBJ2-7
CDR3 length: 16
CDR3 DNA: TGTGCCAGCAGTGATTCTGCGAGACAGAATTCCTACGAGCAGTACTTC
CDR3 protein: CASSDSARQNSYEQYF

D gene: NA
clone size: NA
V gene: TRBV7-2
J gene: TRBJ1-2
CDR3 length: 15
CDR3 DNA: TGTGCCAGCAGCTTAGGGCAGGGCGGGGGGTATGGCTACACCTTC
CDR3 protein: CASSLGQGGGYGYTF

D gene: TRBD2
clone size: NA
V gene: TRBV5-8
J gene: TRBJ2-7
CDR3 length: 14
CDR3 DNA: TGTGCCAGCAGCTTCGCGGGAGGGAGTCGCGAGCAGTACTTC
CDR3 protein: CASSFAGGSREQYF

D gene: TRBD2
clone size: once
V gene: TRBV4-2
J gene: TRBJ2-1
CDR3 length: 16
CDR3 DNA: TGTGCCAGCAGCCAAGATAACGCGGGAGGGCCTAATGAGCAGTTCTTC
CDR3 protein: CASSQDNAGGPNEQFF

D gene: TRBD1
clone size: NA
V gene: TRBV7-9
J gene: TRBJ2-2
CDR3 length: 14
CDR3 DNA: TGTGCCAGCAGCTTAGGACAGGGGGCCGGGGAGCTGTTTTTT
CDR3 protein: CASSLGQGAGELFF

D gene: NA
clone size: NA
V gene: TRBV21-1
J gene: TRBJ1-5
CDR3 length: 16
CDR3 DNA: TGTGCCAGCAGCAGCCGTGGAGGGGCTGCCAATCAGCCCCAGCATTTT
CDR3 protein: CASSSRGGAANQPQHF

D gene: NA
clone size: NA
V gene: TRBV6-1
J gene: TRBJ1-5
CDR3 length: 17
CDR3 DNA: TGTGCCAGCAGTGAAGCCGGGCCGGGAAAGGGCAATCAGCCCCAGCATTTT
CDR3 protein: CASSEAGPGKGNQPQHF

D gene: NA
clone size: NA
V gene: TRBV27
J gene: TRBJ2-7
CDR3 length: 11
CDR3 DNA: TGTGCCAGCAGCTCCCAGGGCGAGCAGTACTTC
CDR3 protein: CASSSQGEQYF

D gene: TRBD1
clone size: NA
V gene: TRBV7-8
J gene: TRBJ1-5
CDR3 length: 17
CDR3 DNA: TGTGCCAGCAGCCCAAGACAGGGGCGGAGTAGCAATCAGCCCCAGCATTTT
CDR3 protein: CASSPRQGRSSNQPQHF

D gene: TRBD2
clone size: NA
V gene: TRBV18
J gene: TRBJ2-7
CDR3 length: 17
CDR3 DNA: TGTGCCAGCTCACCACCCACTAGCGGGAGGGCCTGGGGCGAGCAGTACTTC
CDR3 protein: CASSPPTSGRAWGEQYF

D gene: TRBD2
clone size: NA
V gene: TRBV4-3
J gene: TRBJ2-7
CDR3 length: 14
CDR3 DNA: TGCGCCAGCAGCCCAGTCCTGGGGGGGTACGAGCAGTACTTC
CDR3 protein: CASSPVLGGYEQYF

D gene: TRBD2
clone size: NA
V gene: TRBV15
J gene: TRBJ2-1
CDR3 length: 15
CDR3 DNA: TGTGCCACCAGCAGAGAGGGAGGGCCTTGCAATGAGCAGTTCTTC
CDR3 protein: CATSREGGPCNEQFF

D gene: TRBD2
clone size: NA
V gene: TRBV4-3
J gene: TRBJ2-1
CDR3 length: 17
CDR3 DNA: TGCGCCAGCAGCCAAGATGATGGCGGGAGGGCTCTCAGTGAGCAGTTCTTC
CDR3 protein: CASSQDDGGRALSEQFF

D gene: NA
clone size: NA
V gene: TRBV5-4
J gene: TRBJ1-1
CDR3 length: 12
CDR3 DNA: TGTGCCAGCAGCTTTAGACAAACCGAAGCTTTCTTT
CDR3 protein: CASSFRQTEAFF

D gene: NA
clone size: NA
V gene: TRBV27
J gene: TRBJ1-4
CDR3 length: 14
CDR3 DNA: TGTGCCAGCAGTTTACTTGCAACTAATGAAAAACTGTTTTTT
CDR3 protein: CASSLLATNEKLFF

D gene: TRBD2
clone size: once
V gene: TRBV23-1
J gene: TRBJ2-1
CDR3 length: 17
CDR3 DNA: TGCGCCAGCAGTCAATGGACTAGCGGGAGCTCCTACAATGAGCAGTTCTTC
CDR3 protein: CASSQWTSGSSYNEQFF

D gene: TRBD1
clone size: NA
V gene: TRBV7-9
J gene: TRBJ2-7
CDR3 length: 16
CDR3 DNA: TGTGCCAGCTCGGTCCGGGACAGCGAAAGCTCCTACGAGCAGTACTTC
CDR3 protein: CASSVRDSESSYEQYF

D gene: TRBD2
clone size: NA
V gene: TRBV11-3
J gene: TRBJ2-3
CDR3 length: 15
CDR3 DNA: TGTGCCAGCAGCTCGGGGACTAGCGGGAGGGATACGCAGTATTTT
CDR3 protein: CASSSGTSGRDTQYF

D gene: NA
clone size: NA
V gene: TRBV15
J gene: TRBJ2-7
CDR3 length: 16
CDR3 DNA: TGTGCCACCAGCCCCATATCAGGGGAGGGCTCCTACGAGCAGTACTTC
CDR3 protein: CATSPISGEGSYEQYF

D gene: TRBD2
clone size: NA
V gene: TRBV4-1
J gene: TRBJ2-3
CDR3 length: 18
CDR3 DNA: TGCGCCAGCAGCTCCCGGGGACTAGCGGGAGAAAAAACAGATACGCAGTATTTT
CDR3 protein: CASSSRGLAGEKTDTQYF

D gene: TRBD2
clone size: NA
V gene: TRBV7-3
J gene: TRBJ2-1
CDR3 length: 14
CDR3 DNA: TGTGCCAGCAGCCGGACTCTTCGGGAGGGTGAGCAGTTCTTC
CDR3 protein: CASSRTLREGEQFF

D gene: NA
clone size: NA
V gene: TRBV7-9
J gene: TRBJ1-1
CDR3 length: 17
CDR3 DNA: TGTGCCAGCAGCTTAGGCCCAGGGGTGTCGGTGAACACTGAAGCTTTCTTT
CDR3 protein: CASSLGPGVSVNTEAFF

D gene: NA
clone size: few
V gene: TRBV29-1
J gene: TRBJ2-6
CDR3 length: 17
CDR3 DNA: TGCAGCGTTGAAGATCCTAGAGGCGACTCTGGGGCCAACGTCCTGACTTTC
CDR3 protein: CSVEDPRGDSGANVLTF

D gene: NA
clone size: NA
V gene: TRBV27
J gene: TRBJ1-3
CDR3 length: 14
CDR3 DNA: TGTGCCAGCAGTTCTGGGGAGACAGGAAACACCATATATTTT
CDR3 protein: CASSSGETGNTIYF